This TCR beta chain was recovered during a study of blood T cell repertoires in COVID-19. Study context: The samples span acute and convalescent COVID-19 from the United States, Italy and Spain. PBMCs, B-cell-depleted T cells, or T cells provided the cDNA or gDNA that made up the material.

TCRdb's table, derived via immunoSEQ multiplex PCR, lists solely in-frame clones and lacks some. Of roughly 250,000 clones listed, 80% to 90% are singletons. Participants reported their clinical history, and cohort assignment relied on those reports. Recovered status applied to Cohort 3 donors who had two consecutive negative PCRs. It also applied to those with clearance or with symptom resolution. CDR3 length equals 14 residues. CDR1 is MNHEY and CDR2 is SVGAGI in the germline V gene. Trimming removed 5 bases from V and 3 bases from J, with 11 bases in between. This chain uses TRBV6-5 with TRBJ1-5, with unresolved D. The receptor was isolated from a woman aged 45-65 years who had recovered from COVID-19. Material: PBMCs or T cells enriched from blood (not recorded which). Here the CDR3 reads CASSRDWNNQPQHF. The DNA for the CDR3 is TGTGCCAGCAGTCGCGACTGGAACAATCAGCCCCAGCATTTT.